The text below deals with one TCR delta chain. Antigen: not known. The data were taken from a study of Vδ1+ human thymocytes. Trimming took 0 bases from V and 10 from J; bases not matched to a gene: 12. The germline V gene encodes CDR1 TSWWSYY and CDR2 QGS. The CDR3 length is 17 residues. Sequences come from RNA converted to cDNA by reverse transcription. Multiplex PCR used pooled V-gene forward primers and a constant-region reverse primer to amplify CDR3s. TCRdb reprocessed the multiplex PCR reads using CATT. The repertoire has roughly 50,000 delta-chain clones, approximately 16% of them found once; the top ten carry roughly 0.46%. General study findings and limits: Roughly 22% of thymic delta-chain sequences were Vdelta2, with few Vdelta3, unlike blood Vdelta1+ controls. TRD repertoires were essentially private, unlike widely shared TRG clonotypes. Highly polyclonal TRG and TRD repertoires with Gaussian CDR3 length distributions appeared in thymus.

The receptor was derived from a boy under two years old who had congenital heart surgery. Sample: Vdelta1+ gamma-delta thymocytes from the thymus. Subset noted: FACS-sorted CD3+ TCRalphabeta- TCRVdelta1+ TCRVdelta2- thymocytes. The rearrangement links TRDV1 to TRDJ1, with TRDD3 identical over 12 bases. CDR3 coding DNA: TGTGCTCTTGGGGAACTAGTTCGCCATACTGGGGGATACACACTCATCTTT. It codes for CALGELVRHTGGYTLIF.